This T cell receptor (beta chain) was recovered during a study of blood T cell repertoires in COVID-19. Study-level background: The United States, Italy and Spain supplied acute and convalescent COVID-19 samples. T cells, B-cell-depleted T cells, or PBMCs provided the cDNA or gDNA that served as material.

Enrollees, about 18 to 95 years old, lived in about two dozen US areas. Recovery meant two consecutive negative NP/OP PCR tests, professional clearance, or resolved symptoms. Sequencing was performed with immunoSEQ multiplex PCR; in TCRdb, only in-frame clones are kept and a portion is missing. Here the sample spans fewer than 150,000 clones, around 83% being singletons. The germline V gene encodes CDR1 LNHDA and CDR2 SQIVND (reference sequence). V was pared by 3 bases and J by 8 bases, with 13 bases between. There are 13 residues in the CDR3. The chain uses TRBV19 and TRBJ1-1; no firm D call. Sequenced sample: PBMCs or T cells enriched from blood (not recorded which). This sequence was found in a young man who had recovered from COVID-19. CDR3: CASSIGKGTEAFF. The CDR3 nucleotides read TGTGCCAGTAGTATCGGGAAGGGTACAGAAGCTTTCTTT. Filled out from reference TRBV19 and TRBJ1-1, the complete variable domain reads DGGITQSPKYLFRKEGQNVTLSCEQNLNHDAMYWYRQDPGQGLRLIYYSQIVNDFQKGDIAEGYSVSREKKESFPLTVTSAQKNPTAFYLCASSIGKGTEAFFGQGTRLTVV.